This passage covers 16 T cell receptor beta chains from one sample sequenced in a study of control samples from healthy donors and cancer patients. This table comes from immunoSEQ multiplex PCR, and its TCRdb copy is limited to in-frame clones, with some not included. The sample contains about 96,000 clones, more than 80% of which appear only once. The sample consisted of blood. These receptors were collected from a man in his late teens or twenties in good health.

V and J are TRBV7-9 and TRBJ2-7; 7 nucleotides agree with TRBD1. The germline V gene has CDR1 SEHNR and CDR2 FQNEAQ (reference sequence). This CDR3 has 15 residues. Trimming took 2 bases from V and 1 from J; bases not matched to a gene: 5. CDR3 loop: CASSLRTGESYEQYF. In DNA form, the CDR3 reads TGTGCCAGCAGCTTACGGACAGGCGAGTCCTACGAGCAGTACTTC.

The rearrangement uses TRBV7-2 and TRBJ1-5, with no clear D. CDR1 is SGHTA, CDR2 FQGNSA, per germline. V lost 1 base, J lost 2 bases, and 3 bases lay in between. The CDR3 has 13 amino acids. This chain's CDR3 is CASSLERNQPQHF. CDR3 sequence (DNA): TGTGCCAGCAGCTTAGAACGCAATCAGCCCCAGCATTTT.

The chain combines TRBV7-8 with TRBJ2-2; D is uncertain. Trimming removed 5 bases at V and 5 bases at J, with 9 bases between. CDR1 and CDR2 (germline): SGHVS, FQNEAQ. The CDR3 runs 13 residues. The CDR3 spells CASSPTITGELFF. The DNA for the CDR3 is TGTGCCAGCAGCCCCACCATAACCGGGGAGCTGTTTTTT.

This chain uses TRBV11-2 with TRBJ1-4; tentatively, D is TRBD1 (5 bases). Germline-derived CDR1 and CDR2 are SGHAT and FQNNGV. CDR3 length equals 15 residues. V dropped 5 bases and J dropped 8 bases, with 18 bases sitting between them. The CDR3 bases are TGTGCCAGCAGCCTCGGAGGAGGGGACGGGGAAAAACTGTTTTTT. Translation: CASSLGGGDGEKLFF.

The rearrangement uses TRBV27 and TRBJ1-5; unclear D gene. V lost 3 bases and J lost 7, with 10 bases in between. The CDR3 length is 13 residues. The V gene's germline CDR1 is MNHEY and CDR2 SMNVEV (reference sequence). CDR3 DNA sequence: TGTGCCAGCAGTTTCCGAGATGGACAGCCCCAGCATTTT. Translation: CASSFRDGQPQHF.

This clone came up a few times. This chain connects TRBV27 to TRBJ1-1, with 7 bases aligning to TRBD1. The CDR3 runs to 13 residues. V dropped 7 bases and J dropped 4; count of bases not matched to a gene: 6. The germline V gene encodes CDR1 MNHEY and CDR2 SMNVEV (reference sequence). CDR3 sequence: CASIPWDSTEAFF. The CDR3 region has the DNA TGTGCCAGCATCCCGTGGGACAGCACTGAAGCTTTCTTT.

J is TRBJ1-2 and V is TRBV10-3; D call uncertain. Looked up from germline, CDR1 is ENHRY and CDR2 is SYGVKD. The CDR3 loop spans 16 amino acids. Trimming took off 6 bases at V and 0 bases at J, with 17 bases between the two ends. The CDR3 reads CAISTNIGGTNYGYTF. The CDR3 nucleotides are TGTGCCATCAGCACAAATATAGGCGGGACTAACTATGGCTACACCTTC.

This clone appeared once. This rearrangement joins TRBV3-1 (or the pseudogene TRBV3-2) to TRBJ1-2; no reliable D call. The germline CDR1 and CDR2 sequences are LGHDT and YNNKEL (reference sequence). The ends were cut back, 4 bases at V and 8 bases at J, with 8 bases in the middle. This CDR3 has 11 amino acids. The CDR3 nucleotides are TGTGCCAGCAGCCCCTTCAGAGGCTACACCTTC. Encoded protein: CASSPFRGYTF.

CDR3 DNA sequence: TGTGCCAGCAGCCAAGGACTCGTGCTTTCCACCGGGGAGCTGTTTTTT. It encodes CASSQGLVLSTGELFF. This chain links TRBV11-3 with TRBJ2-2, with TRBD2 as a possible D gene (5 bases). CDR3 length equals 16 residues. Trimming removed 5 bases from V and 4 bases from J, with 17 bases in between. CDR1 is SGHNT and CDR2 is YENEEA in the germline V gene.

V and J are TRBV23-1 and TRBJ2-7; weak D call: TRBD1 (6 bases). Being an ORF, TRBV23-1 has a function that is uncertain. V was trimmed by 8 bases and J by 3 bases, leaving 23 bases between them. The CDR3 runs to 16 residues. The CDR3 here is CASRGASSGGFYEQYF. DNA of the CDR3: TGCGCCAGCCGGGGCGCGAGCTCTGGGGGCTTCTACGAGCAGTACTTC.

The chain is built from TRBV2 and TRBJ1-1; no clear D gene. V was shortened by 7 bases and J by 0 bases, with 9 bases between the two germline ends. Germline-derived CDR1 and CDR2 are SNHLY and FYNNEI. The CDR3 covers 13 residues. CDR3 nucleotides: TGTGCCAGCAACTCAGATCTGAACACTGAAGCTTTCTTT. Protein: CASNSDLNTEAFF.

The chain links TRBV6-5 to TRBJ2-4; tentative D call: TRBD1 (6 bases). Germline V gene data show CDR1 as MNHEY and CDR2 as SVGAGI. This CDR3 is built from 14 residues. V was trimmed by 6 bases and J by 1 base, leaving 10 bases between them. CDR3 DNA: TGTGCCAGCAGCTCAGGGGCGGCCAAAAACATTCAGTACTTC. This translates into CASSSGAAKNIQYF.

This clone was observed once. The chain carries TRBV7-2 and TRBJ2-1, with 14 bases fitting TRBD2. The CDR3 has 15 residues. Germline V lookup: CDR1 SGHTA, CDR2 FQGNSA. V shed 6 bases, J shed 10 bases, and the junction held 8 bases outside the gene matches. CDR3 sequence (DNA): TGTGCCAGCAGTTCGGGACTAGCGGGAGAGGGGGAGCAGTTCTTC. Its protein product is CASSSGLAGEGEQFF.

This chain links TRBV15 with TRBJ2-1; 8 positions match TRBD2. Germline CDR1 reads LNHNV; CDR2 reads YYDKDF (reference sequence). V gave up 2 bases and J gave up 7 bases; unmatched junction bases: 7. This CDR3 is 15 amino acids long. In DNA form, the CDR3 reads TGTGCCACCAGCAGACGGGGGGGCCAGTTGAATGAGCAGTTCTTC. Amino acid sequence: CATSRRGGQLNEQFF.

The V gene is TRBV11-3, the J gene TRBJ2-1; TRBD2 matches at 10 bases. Germline loops: CDR1 SGHNT, CDR2 YENEEA. V shed 4 bases, J shed 8 bases, and the junction held 14 bases outside the gene matches. The CDR3 consists of 17 residues. As DNA, the CDR3 is TGTGCCAGCAGCTCGCCCCTAGCGGGGGATAAAAGTGATGAGCAGTTCTTC. The encoded protein is CASSSPLAGDKSDEQFF.

The rearrangement links TRBV15 to TRBJ1-2; perhaps TRBD1 as D (6 bases). Trimming stripped 3 bases from V and 6 bases from J, with 17 bases between. CDR3 length: 15 residues. The germline gives CDR1 LNHNV, CDR2 YYDKDF (reference sequence). CDR3 in amino acids: CATSRGRGAEDGYTF. CDR3 bases: TGTGCCACCAGCAGGGGCAGGGGCGCCGAGGATGGCTACACCTTC.